A single T cell receptor beta chain is shown here with its context. Its antigen is unidentified. This entry comes from a study of cytomegalovirus exposure and HLA in healthy donors. Study-wide background: A prior analysis found 117 million unique TCR beta sequences from around 190 million T cells. HLA-typed donors were the source of some 80 million unique TCRs, which an early data release held.

Points from the study as a whole: After further analysis at a later stage, 16,951 TCR beta sequences were associated with HLA alleles at 0.05 false discovery rate. V- and J-gene trimming of TCR beta was linked (in a later analysis) to a missense DCLRE1C variant.

Germline V gives CDR1 SGHTA, CDR2 FQGNSA. The CDR3 extends over 15 amino acids. Trimming cost V 8 bases and J 3 bases; bases outside gene matches: 12. Primers for the PCR totalled 60 Vbeta and 13 Jbeta. Assay used: immunoSEQ multiplex PCR; TCRdb lists only in-frame clones, some missing. This sample yields fewer than 200,000 clones, of which roughly 13% are seen a single time; more than 7% belongs to the top ten. This sequence originates from a man aged 50 to 60 in good health and CMV-seropositive. Input material: PBMCs. The chain recombines TRBV7-2 with TRBJ1-1; 7 bases line up with TRBD1. Here the CDR3 reads CASLSPDRAHTEAFF. Here the CDR3 DNA reads TGTGCCAGCCTCAGCCCAGACAGGGCCCACACTGAAGCTTTCTTT.